The 8 T cell receptor beta chains reported below all come from one sample, sequenced in a study of a mutant IDH1 vaccine in newly diagnosed glioma. Method: immunoSEQ multiplex PCR; TCRdb's copy keeps in-frame clones and lacks some. The repertoire consists of about 48,000 clones, with roughly 80% occurring once and the leading ten covering roughly 6.3%. No cognate antigen is known for these TCRs. Time point defined: week 35, safety follow-up. Every single dose of the vaccine, 300 ug of mutant IDH1 20-mer peptide, came with topical imiquimod. Sequenced here: PBMCs, sampled from a glioma patient whose treatment included an IDH1 peptide vaccine. The receptors here all came from a man between 35 and 55 years old with glioma.

The chain joins TRBV6-1 to TRBJ1-1; D not certain. The CDR3 has 12 amino acids. Trimming stripped 8 bases from V and 0 bases from J, with 7 bases between. Germline-derived CDR1 and CDR2 are MNHNS and SASEGT. In nucleotides, the CDR3 is TGTGCCAGCCGAACCGTGAACACTGAAGCTTTCTTT. Protein: CASRTVNTEAFF.

This clone came up a few times. V usage is TRBV7-8 and J usage is TRBJ1-6; D might be TRBD1 (6 bases). Germline lookup yields CDR1 SGHVS and CDR2 FQNEAQ. This CDR3 comprises 17 residues. Trimming cost V 1 base and J 7 bases, with 17 bases left between them. CDR3 sequence (DNA): TGTGCCAGCAGCTTAGGGACAGCCGTTCGAAGAAATTCACCCCTCCACTTT. It encodes CASSLGTAVRRNSPLHF.

This clone has a handful of counts. This chain joins TRBV6-6 and TRBJ1-1; no reliable D call. CDR3 length: 15 amino acids. Trimming pared 0 bases from V and 2 bases from J, leaving 10 bases between. Germline CDR1 and CDR2: MNHNY and SVGAGI (reference sequence). In nucleotides, the CDR3 is TGTGCCAGCAGTTACTCGTCACAGCTCAACACTGAAGCTTTCTTT. Translating it yields CASSYSSQLNTEAFF.

The chain carries TRBV11-1 and TRBJ1-1; tentatively, D is TRBD1 (6 bases). Trimming removed 5 bases at V and 6 bases at J, with 25 bases between. Per germline, CDR1 SGHAT and CDR2 FQDESV (reference sequence). CDR3 size: 17 residues. Here the CDR3 reads CASSPRGQGSMIAEAFF. The DNA of the CDR3 is TGTGCCAGCAGCCCCAGGGGCCAGGGTTCAATGATCGCTGAAGCTTTCTTT.

This clone has a single count. V and J are TRBV2 and TRBJ2-1; D gene uncertain. Germline V CDR1 and CDR2: SNHLY, FYNNEI. Trimming cost V 7 bases and J 2 bases, with 12 bases left between them. This CDR3 spans 14 amino acids. The CDR3 nucleotides read TGTGCCAGCATGGCCCGCCAAACCTACAATGAGCAGTTCTTC. Translated, it gives CASMARQTYNEQFF.

The DNA of the CDR3 is TGTGCCAGCAGTGAACTGGCGGGGGGGTTCCAAGAGACCCAGTACTTC. Its translation is CASSELAGGFQETQYF. V usage is TRBV6-1 and J usage is TRBJ2-5, with 9 bases aligning to TRBD2. The CDR3 covers 16 residues. V dropped 2 bases and J dropped 1; count of bases not matched to a gene: 5. Germline-derived CDR1 and CDR2 are MNHNS and SASEGT.

This chain links TRBV6-5 with TRBJ1-5; possible D gene TRBD1, 5 bases. This CDR3 comprises 16 residues. The germline gives CDR1 MNHEY, CDR2 SVGAGI. Trimming took off 0 bases at V and 4 bases at J, with 13 bases between the two ends. CDR3 nucleotides: TGTGCCAGCAGTTACTCGAGGTCAGGGATGAATCAGCCCCAGCATTTT. Its translation: CASSYSRSGMNQPQHF.

The chain recombines TRBV2 with TRBJ2-7, with 7 bases that match TRBD1. This CDR3 comprises 17 residues. Germline CDR1 and CDR2: SNHLY and FYNNEI. Losses at the gene ends were 6 bases for V and 4 bases for J; bases not matched to a gene: 18. The CDR3 loop reads CASRPSEVRQGAYEQYF. The CDR3 region has the DNA TGTGCCAGCAGGCCCAGTGAGGTCCGACAGGGTGCATACGAGCAGTACTTC. Full variable domain (remainder filled in from reference TRBV2 and TRBJ2-7): EPEVTQTPSHQVTQMGQEVILRCVPISNHLYFYWYRQILGQKVEFLVSFYNNEISEKSEIFDDQFSVERPDGSNFTLKIRSTKLEDSAMYFCASRPSEVRQGAYEQYFGPGTRLTVT.